The 31 T cell receptor beta chains listed next were all sequenced from one sample in a study of beta chain features in type 1 diabetes. The entirety of the isolated RNA underwent reverse transcription, so expressed TCRB transcripts were sequenced. TCRdb's copy holds only in-frame clones and misses some; the assay was immunoSEQ multiplex PCR. The sample yields hundreds of thousands of clones, around 15% seen once. The specimen was central memory CD4+ T cells from blood. These receptors were collected from a man aged 25-45 years in good health.

The sample holds a few counts of this clone. The CDR3 nucleotides read TGTGCCAGCAGTCCGGATAGAGGGTATCAGCCCCAGCATTTT. As protein: CASSPDRGYQPQHF. The chain uses TRBV27 and TRBJ1-5; D call uncertain. Trimming took 5 bases from V and 5 from J, leaving 13 bases between them. This CDR3 contains 14 residues. Germline V gene data show CDR1 as MNHEY and CDR2 as SMNVEV (reference sequence).

The chain joins TRBV7-2 to TRBJ1-5; 9 positions agree with TRBD1. V trimming: 5 bases; J trimming: 7 bases; junction bases outside the gene matches: 9. This CDR3 region has 15 residues. Germline V lookup: CDR1 SGHTA, CDR2 FQGNSA. The CDR3 DNA sequence: TGTGCCAGCAGCCGGTCCGGGACAGGGCACCAGCCCCAGCATTTT. This gives the protein CASSRSGTGHQPQHF.

There are a few counts of this clone. The J gene is TRBJ2-2, the V gene TRBV7-7; 13 positions agree with TRBD2. V lost 4 bases and J lost 4; bases outside the gene matches: 3. This CDR3 is 16 amino acids long. Germline CDR1 SSHAT, CDR2 FNYEAQ (reference sequence). This CDR3 reads CASSSGTSGATGELFF. The CDR3 coding sequence is TGTGCCAGCAGCTCCGGGACTAGCGGGGCCACCGGGGAGCTGTTTTTT. Looking up the rest from reference TRBV7-7 and TRBJ2-2 gives the full variable domain: GAGVSQSPRYKVTKRGQDVTLRCDPISSHATLYWYQQALGQGPEFLTYFNYEAQPDKSGLPSDRFSAERPEGSISTLTIQRTEQRDSAMYRCASSSGTSGATGELFFGEGSRLTVL.

DNA for the CDR3: TGTGCCAGCGCACAGCGGGGTAAAGCTTTCTTT. Translation: CASAQRGKAFF. The chain is built from TRBV11-2 and TRBJ1-1; no reliable D call. The CDR3 runs 11 residues. The germline V and J ends were trimmed by 8 bases and 9 bases, with 13 bases remaining between them. Germline CDR1 reads SGHAT; CDR2 reads FQNNGV.

This clone was observed a handful of times. The V gene is TRBV4-1, the J gene TRBJ1-1, with no clear D. There are 14 residues in the CDR3. Trimming left V 3 bases short and J 1 base short, with 9 bases between. The germline V gene encodes CDR1 MGHRA and CDR2 YSYEKL. The CDR3 reads CASSQMVGNTEAFF. Written as DNA, the CDR3 is TGCGCCAGCAGCCAGATGGTTGGGAACACTGAAGCTTTCTTT.

This chain joins TRBV14 and TRBJ2-1; D uncertain. V was trimmed by 5 bases and J by 0 bases, leaving 11 bases between them. Germline CDR1 is SGHDN and CDR2 is FVKESK. This CDR3 comprises 15 residues. The CDR3 sequence is CASSDQYSSYNEQFF. CDR3 sequence (DNA): TGTGCCAGCAGCGACCAGTATTCCTCCTACAATGAGCAGTTCTTC.

This clone was counted only a few times. The chain carries TRBV4-3 and TRBJ1-5, with 7 bases lining up with TRBD1. The ends lost 3 bases at V and 7 bases at J; junction bases unmatched: 12. CDR1 and CDR2 (germline): LGHNA, YSLEER. CDR3 length: 16 residues. CDR3 loop: CASSQEATGARQPQHF. CDR3 nucleotide sequence: TGCGCCAGCAGCCAGGAAGCAACAGGGGCTCGCCAGCCCCAGCATTTT.

V gene TRBV2 combines with J gene TRBJ2-5; 7 nucleotides align to TRBD1. The CDR3 has 13 residues. Germline loops: CDR1 SNHLY, CDR2 FYNNEI. Trimming took 8 bases from V and 5 from J; bases not matched to a gene: 8. CDR3 in amino acids: CASLNRGRETQYF. The DNA for the CDR3 is TGTGCCAGCTTAAACAGGGGAAGGGAGACCCAGTACTTC.

This clone occurred a few times. The chain links TRBV19 to TRBJ2-1; TRBD1 might be the D (6 bases). V was shortened by 3 bases and J by 3 bases, with 18 bases between the two germline ends. This CDR3 is built from 17 residues. CDR1 and CDR2 from the germline V gene are LNHDA and SQIVND (reference sequence). DNA of the CDR3: TGTGCCAGTAGTATTCGGGATTGGGGGCCGGACTACAATGAGCAGTTCTTC. Translated: CASSIRDWGPDYNEQFF.

This chain uses TRBV4-1 with TRBJ2-2; D is unresolved. The germline gives CDR1 MGHRA, CDR2 YSYEKL. Trimming left V 0 bases short and J 7 bases short, with 6 bases between. The CDR3 consists of 13 residues. The CDR3 nucleotides read TGCGCCAGCAGCCAAGAGATAGTCGGGGAGCTGTTTTTT. Its translation: CASSQEIVGELFF.

This sequence joins TRBV27 and TRBJ1-2, with TRBD1 matching over 7 bases. This CDR3 has 13 amino acids. V shed 3 bases, J shed 8 bases, and the junction held 6 bases outside the gene matches. CDR1 and CDR2 from the germline V gene are MNHEY and SMNVEV (reference sequence). As DNA, the CDR3 is TGTGCCAGCAGTTTGGACAGGCTTGGGGGCTACACCTTC. This codes for CASSLDRLGGYTF.

V is TRBV18 and J is TRBJ2-7; D gene ambiguous. V was clipped by 6 bases and J by 9 bases, with 21 bases between them. CDR1 and CDR2 (germline): KGHSH, LQKENI. The CDR3 spans 14 residues. The CDR3 spells CASSSSSLEFWQYF. For the CDR3, the DNA is TGTGCCAGCTCTTCGAGTAGTCTTGAGTTTTGGCAGTACTTC. Using reference TRBV18 and TRBJ2-7 for the parts outside the CDR3, the full variable domain is NAGVMQNPRHLVRRRGQEARLRCSPMKGHSHVYWYRQLPEEGLKFMVYLQKENIIDESGMPKERFSAEFPKEGPSILRIQQVVRGDSAAYFCASSSSSLEFWQYFGPGTRLTVT.

This clone was seen more than once but under ten times. The V call is TRBV2, the J call TRBJ2-7; unclear D gene. Between the trimmed V and J ends, which lost 7 bases and 4 bases, there was a span of 8 bases. The CDR3 has 11 amino acids. Germline lookup yields CDR1 SNHLY and CDR2 FYNNEI. For the CDR3, the DNA is TGTGCCAGCACCCCCAAATACGAGCAGTACTTC. Translated: CASTPKYEQYF.

This chain links TRBV7-8 with TRBJ2-7; TRBD2 aligns across 8 bases. Germline CDR1 SGHVS, CDR2 FQNEAQ. The trim removed 5 bases at V and 3 bases at J, leaving 9 bases unmatched. The CDR3 covers 15 residues. The CDR3 DNA is TGTGCCAGCAGCCCCCCTAAGCGGGGGATCTACGAGCAGTACTTC. This translates into CASSPPKRGIYEQYF. Combining the CDR3 with reference TRBV7-8 and TRBJ2-7 gives the whole variable domain GAGVSQSPRYKVAKRGQDVALRCDPISGHVSLFWYQQALGQGPEFLTYFQNEAQLDKSGLPSDRFFAERPEGSVSTLKIQRTQQEDSAVYLCASSPPKRGIYEQYFGPGTRLTVT.

This clone was picked up a small number of times. The rearrangement joins TRBV9 to TRBJ2-7; no definite D call. CDR3 length: 12 amino acids. Germline-derived CDR1 and CDR2 are SGDLS and YYNGEE. The V end lost 0 bases, the J end lost 5 bases, and 6 bases lay between the germline ends. CDR3 region: CASSVAINEQYV. The CDR3 bases are TGTGCCAGCAGCGTAGCTATAAACGAGCAGTACGTC.

The genes are TRBV5-4 and TRBJ2-1; 9 bases map to TRBD2. The CDR3 is made up of 15 amino acids. Per germline, CDR1 SGHNT and CDR2 YYREEE (reference sequence). The J segment lost 4 bases and the V segment lost 5 bases, leaving 7 bases of the junction unmatched. The CDR3 loop reads CASRTLAGSYNEQFF. DNA of the CDR3: TGTGCCAGCAGGACTCTAGCGGGATCATACAATGAGCAGTTCTTC.

This clone was picked up a small number of times. V is TRBV27 and J is TRBJ2-7; 11 bases match TRBD2. From germline, CDR1 is MNHEY and CDR2 SMNVEV (reference sequence). V lost 2 bases to trimming and J lost 6 bases; unmatched junction nucleotides: 6. The CDR3 loop spans 15 amino acids. The DNA of the CDR3 is TGTGCCAGCAGTTTAGTAGCGGGAGGGCCATCCGAGCAGTACGTC. It yields the protein CASSLVAGGPSEQYV.

The V call is TRBV6-5, the J call TRBJ2-2; D might be TRBD1 or TRBD2, each matching 5 bases. Trimming left V 8 bases short and J 0 bases short, with 13 bases between. Germline CDR1 and CDR2: MNHEY and SVGAGI. The CDR3 covers 15 residues. Written as DNA, the CDR3 is TGTGCCAGCGGTGTCCGGGGCCCGAACACCGGGGAGCTGTTTTTT. This codes for CASGVRGPNTGELFF.

The chain carries TRBV6-5 and TRBJ2-1, with D possibly TRBD1 on 6 matching bases. The germline CDR1 and CDR2 sequences are MNHEY and SVGAGI. CDR3 size: 15 residues. V gave up 6 bases and J gave up 5 bases, with 17 bases separating them. The CDR3: CASRHRGGWDNEQFF. CDR3 nucleotides: TGTGCCAGCAGACACCGAGGGGGATGGGACAATGAGCAGTTCTTC.

The chain couples TRBV5-6 to TRBJ2-5; tentatively, D is TRBD1 (7 bases). This CDR3 has 15 amino acids. Trimming removed 5 bases at V and 4 bases at J, with 18 bases between. Germline V gene data show CDR1 as SGHDT and CDR2 as YYEEEE. The CDR3 loop reads CASRPTGEVGETQYF. CDR3 nucleotide sequence: TGTGCCAGCAGGCCAACAGGGGAGGTTGGAGAGACCCAGTACTTC.

Here the CDR3 DNA reads TGCGCCAGCGGTATATCCTCTGGAAACACCATATATTTT. Protein product: CASGISSGNTIYF. The rearrangement joins TRBV4-3 to TRBJ1-3; D is unresolved. From germline, CDR1 is LGHNA and CDR2 YSLEER. The CDR3 is 13 residues long. V lost 8 bases, J lost 0 bases, and 8 bases lay in between.

There are a few counts of this clone. V is TRBV10-2 and J is TRBJ2-1, with D uncertain. The V end was cut by 7 bases, the J end by 4 bases, with 14 bases between. In germline, CDR1 is WSHSY, CDR2 SAAADI. This CDR3 region has 14 residues. CDR3 region: CASIRAEPYNEQFF. DNA for the CDR3: TGCGCCAGCATAAGGGCAGAACCTTACAATGAGCAGTTCTTC.

Regarding this clone: The junction departs from germline at one end; a sequencing error may be responsible. The chain joins TRBV5-4 to TRBJ1-2; D might be TRBD1 (5 bases). The germline V gene has CDR1 SGHNT and CDR2 YYREEE (reference sequence). The CDR3 is 16 residues long. The CDR3 reads CASSQGHKGTNYGYTF. As DNA, the CDR3 is TGCGCCAGCAGCCAAGGTCATAAGGGGACTAACTATGGCTACACCTTC.

The V call is TRBV6-5, the J call TRBJ2-2; maybe TRBD2 (6 bases). Germline loops: CDR1 MNHEY, CDR2 SVGAGI. This CDR3 spans 16 amino acids. Trimming stripped 4 bases from V and 1 base from J, with 13 bases between. The CDR3, as DNA: TGTGCCAGCAGTTCCGGGAGCGGGCGGAACACCGGGGAGCTGTTTTTT. Amino acids: CASSSGSGRNTGELFF.

About this clone itself: One end of the junction is discordant with germline, which a read error may explain. The CDR3 here is CAISAVGRGNTEAFF. CDR3 in DNA: TGTGCCATCAGTGCGGTCGGTAGGGGGAACACTGAAGCTTTCTTT. V usage is TRBV6-5 and J usage is TRBJ1-1; a weak D match, TRBD1 (5 bases). The CDR3 is 15 amino acids. Germline V gene sequence: CDR1 MNHEY, CDR2 SVGAGI.

This clone was seen more than once but under ten times. The chain uses TRBV6-5 and TRBJ2-2, with a possible D match to TRBD2 (6 bases). The CDR3 is made up of 15 amino acids. Germline CDR1 is MNHEY and CDR2 is SVGAGI. V was pared by 5 bases and J by 7 bases, with 17 bases between. CDR3 in amino acids: CASSTPGGVSGELFF. The CDR3 DNA reads as TGTGCCAGCAGTACCCCTGGAGGGGTCAGCGGGGAGCTGTTTTTT.

As to this clone: Other DNA variants within this sample encode the same CDR3. This chain links TRBV15 with TRBJ2-5, with a tentative D call TRBD1 (6 bases). The CDR3 has 14 amino acids. Deletions cut 0 bases from V and 2 bases from J, with 7 bases between. The germline V gene encodes CDR1 LNHNV and CDR2 YYDKDF (reference sequence). The chain's CDR3 is CATSRDRGQETQYF. Written as DNA, the CDR3 is TGTGCCACCAGCAGAGACAGGGGACAAGAGACCCAGTACTTC.

This clone was recorded a few times. This rearrangement joins TRBV5-4 to TRBJ2-5; D is unclear. The DNA end is more similar to TRBJ2-7, so the J call may be wrong. The CDR3 totals 11 residues. CDR1 and CDR2 (germline): SGHNT, YYREEE (reference sequence). The CDR3 sequence: CASSDHYEQYF. The DNA for the CDR3 is TGTGCCAGCAGCGACCACTACGAGCAGTACTTC.

Concerning this clone: The sample holds other DNA sequences that translate to the same CDR3. The V call is TRBV18, the J call TRBJ2-4; 8 bases map to TRBD1. CDR1 is KGHSH and CDR2 is LQKENI in the germline V gene. V dropped 0 bases and J dropped 2; count of bases not matched to a gene: 6. The CDR3 totals 17 residues. The CDR3 protein is CASSPPSRGLTKNIQYF. The CDR3 DNA sequence: TGTGCCAGCTCACCACCGAGCAGGGGGCTAACCAAAAACATTCAGTACTTC.

This chain links TRBV4-2 with TRBJ1-3; D remains ambiguous. With 5 bases removed from V and 3 bases from J, the gap between germline ends came to 17 bases. Germline V gene data show CDR1 as LGHNA and CDR2 as YNFKEQ. The length of the CDR3 is 16 residues. The CDR3 coding sequence is TGTGCCAGCAGCTCCCCGACACAACTCGATGGAAACACCATATATTTT. This sequence encodes CASSSPTQLDGNTIYF.

The J gene is TRBJ2-5, the V gene TRBV9; D perhaps matches TRBD2 (6 bases). The CDR3 has 15 amino acids. With 2 bases removed from V and 2 bases from J, the gap between germline ends came to 13 bases. From germline, CDR1 is SGDLS and CDR2 YYNGEE. CDR3 residues: CASSVGGGRQETQYF. DNA for the CDR3: TGTGCCAGCAGCGTCGGGGGAGGACGACAAGAGACCCAGTACTTC.